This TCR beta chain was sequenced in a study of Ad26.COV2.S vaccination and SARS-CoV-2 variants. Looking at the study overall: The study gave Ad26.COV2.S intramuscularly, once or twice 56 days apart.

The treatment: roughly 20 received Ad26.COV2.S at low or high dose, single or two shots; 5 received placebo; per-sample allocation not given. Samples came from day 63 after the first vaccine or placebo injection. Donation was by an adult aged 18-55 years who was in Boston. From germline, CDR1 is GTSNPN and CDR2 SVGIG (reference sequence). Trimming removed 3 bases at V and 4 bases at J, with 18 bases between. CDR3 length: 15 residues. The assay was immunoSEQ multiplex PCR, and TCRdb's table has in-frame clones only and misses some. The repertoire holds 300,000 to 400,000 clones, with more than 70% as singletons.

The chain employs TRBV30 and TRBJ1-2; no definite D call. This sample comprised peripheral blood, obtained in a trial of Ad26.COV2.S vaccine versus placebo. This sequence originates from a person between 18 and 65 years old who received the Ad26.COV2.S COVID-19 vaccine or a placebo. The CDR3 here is CAWSGRPAGSYGYTF. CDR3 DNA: TGTGCCTGGAGCGGTAGGCCCGCGGGCTCCTATGGCTACACCTTC.